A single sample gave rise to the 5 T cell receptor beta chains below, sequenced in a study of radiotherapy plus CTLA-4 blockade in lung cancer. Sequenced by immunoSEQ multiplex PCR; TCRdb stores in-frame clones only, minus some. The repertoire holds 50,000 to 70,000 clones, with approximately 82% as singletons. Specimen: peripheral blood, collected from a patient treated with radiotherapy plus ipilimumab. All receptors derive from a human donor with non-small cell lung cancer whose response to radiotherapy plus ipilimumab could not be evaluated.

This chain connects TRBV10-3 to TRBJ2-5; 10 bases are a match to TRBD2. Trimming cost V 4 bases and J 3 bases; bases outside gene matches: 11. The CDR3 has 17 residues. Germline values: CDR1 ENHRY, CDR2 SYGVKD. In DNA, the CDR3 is TGTGCCATCAGTGGAGGGGGGACTAGCGTTGATGAAGAGACCCAGTACTTC. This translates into CAISGGGTSVDEETQYF.

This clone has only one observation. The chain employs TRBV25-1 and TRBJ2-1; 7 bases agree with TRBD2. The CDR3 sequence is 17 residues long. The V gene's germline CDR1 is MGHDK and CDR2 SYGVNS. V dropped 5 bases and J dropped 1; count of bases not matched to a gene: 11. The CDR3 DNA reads TGTGCCAGCAGTCCCCGGGTAGGACTAGGTTCCTACAATGAGCAGTTCTTC. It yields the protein CASSPRVGLGSYNEQFF. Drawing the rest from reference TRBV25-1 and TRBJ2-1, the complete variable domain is EADIYQTPRYLVIGTGKKITLECSQTMGHDKMYWYQQDPGMELHLIHYSYGVNSTEKGDLSSESTVSRIRTEHFPLTLESARPSHTSQYLCASSPRVGLGSYNEQFFGPGTRLTVL.

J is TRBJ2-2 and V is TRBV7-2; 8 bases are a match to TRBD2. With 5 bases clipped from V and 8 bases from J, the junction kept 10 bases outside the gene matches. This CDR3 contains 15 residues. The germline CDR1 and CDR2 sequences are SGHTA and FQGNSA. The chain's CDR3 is CASSRTGTRRGELFF. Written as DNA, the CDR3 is TGTGCCAGCAGCCGGACCGGGACTAGACGTGGGGAGCTGTTTTTT.

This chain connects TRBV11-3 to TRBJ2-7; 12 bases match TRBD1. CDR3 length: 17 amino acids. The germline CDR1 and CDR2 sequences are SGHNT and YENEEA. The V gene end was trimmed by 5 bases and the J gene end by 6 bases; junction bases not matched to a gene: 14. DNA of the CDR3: TGTGCCAGCAGCCGCTCCGGGACAGGGGGCGTAAAGAGCGAGCAGTACTTC. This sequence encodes CASSRSGTGGVKSEQYF.

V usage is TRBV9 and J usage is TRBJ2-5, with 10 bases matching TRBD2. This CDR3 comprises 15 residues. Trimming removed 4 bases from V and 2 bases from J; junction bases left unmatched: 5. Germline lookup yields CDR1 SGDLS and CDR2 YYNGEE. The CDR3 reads CASSFSGGNQETQYF. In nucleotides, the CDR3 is TGTGCCAGCAGCTTTAGCGGGGGGAATCAAGAGACCCAGTACTTC.